The T cell receptor beta chain under discussion was sequenced for a study of early T cells in non-severe SARS-CoV-2 infection. Study results and caveats: CD4 and private specificities were missed by VDJdb matching, which favored anti-spike CD8 responses.

Many counts were recorded for this clonotype. Its specificity is unknown. Trimming shortened V by 2 bases and J by 1 base, and 12 bases separated the two germline ends. The CDR3 is 15 residues long. Germline V gene data show CDR1 as SGHRS and CDR2 as YFSETQ. MiXCR, applied by TCRdb to the 5' RACE reads, yields one record per CDR3 protein. The data show 98,000 or so distinct CDR3 sequences, 11% seen once. The chain couples TRBV5-1 to TRBJ1-1; no clear D gene. This sequence was found in an adult who was a healthcare worker with PCR-confirmed SARS-CoV-2 infection or an uninfected control (not recorded which). Sequenced material: whole blood. The CDR3 sequence: CASSLQPQENTEAFF. In nucleotides, the CDR3 is TGCGCCAGCAGCTTACAGCCCCAAGAGAACACTGAAGCTTTCTTT.